This record concerns one T cell receptor beta chain sequence. Its target is not known. The sample comes from a study of spatial heterogeneity in lung cancer. Notes on the study in general: Detection of ubiquitous tumor TCRs in blood was higher at resection than follow-up.

TCRdb passed the 5' RACE reads through MiXCR, listing each CDR3 protein once. The data contain under 100,000 distinct CDR3 sequences, around 10% of them singletons. Time point reported: sample taken at primary tumor resection. No cells were sorted before sequencing. The whole RNA sequenced was extracted from tumor, nontumor lung or frozen PBMC. Samples were donated by 72 untreated early-stage non-small cell lung cancer patients. Germline-derived CDR1 and CDR2 are DFQATT and SNEGSKA (reference sequence). CDR3 length: 14 residues. V gave up 6 bases and J gave up 8 bases; unmatched junction bases: 7. The source is a male donor with early-stage non-small cell lung cancer. The chain links TRBV20-1 to TRBJ1-6, with 10 bases matching TRBD1. The sequencing used PBMCs, collected at surgery. This CDR3 is CSAQGGTGDSPLHF. The CDR3 bases are TGCAGTGCCCAAGGCGGGACAGGGGATTCACCCCTCCACTTT.